This TCR beta chain was documented in a study of blood T cell repertoires in COVID-19. From germline, CDR1 is GTSNPN and CDR2 SVGIG (reference sequence). The CDR3 runs to 13 residues. Unmatched junction bases numbered 9, after V lost 5 bases and J lost 7 bases. Sequencing used immunoSEQ multiplex PCR; TCRdb keeps in-frame clones, though not all of them. The sample records 120,000 or so clones, around 76% being singletons. This receptor was taken from a woman of 80 years or more with acute or convalescent COVID-19. Sequencing used peripheral blood. V and J are TRBV30 and TRBJ1-2; 8 nucleotides match TRBD1. The CDR3 loop reads CAWSTGDLAGYTF. CDR3 in DNA: TGTGCCTGGTCGACAGGGGATTTAGCTGGCTACACCTTC.